This is a list of T cell receptor beta chains from one sample in a study of blood T cell repertoires in COVID-19. The data were produced by immunoSEQ multiplex PCR, yet TCRdb's version contains in-frame clones alone and is incomplete. The sample has around 200,000 clones; approximately 84% are singletons. The sample was peripheral blood. The receptors here all came from a man aged 35 to 55 with active or convalescent COVID-19. CDR3s include the opening cysteine and the closing phenylalanine or tryptophan. The D gene is left open where the match is weak. Not all rows give a size; the values are once, few, many and, for expanded clones, a class.

DNA | CDR3 | D | V | size | J
TGTGCCAGCAGTGAACGGGGGAACACTGAAGCTTTCTTT | CASSERGNTEAFF | - | TRBV6-1 | - | TRBJ1-1
TGTGCCAGCAGCTTCCGGACAGGGGGAACTGAAGCTTTCTTT | CASSFRTGGTEAFF | TRBD1 | TRBV7-3 | - | TRBJ1-1
TGTGCCACCCAGGCCGGGAGCTCCTACGAGCAGTACTTC | CATQAGSSYEQYF | - | TRBV27 | - | TRBJ2-7
TGTGCCACCAGCAGAGCCCCTAGCGGCCCCTCTCGGGGCAATGAGCAGTTCTTC | CATSRAPSGPSRGNEQFF | TRBD2 | TRBV15 | - | TRBJ2-1
TGTGCCAGCAGCTTTTTACTAGCGGGGCGGGGAGAGCAGTTCTTC | CASSFLLAGRGEQFF | TRBD2 | TRBV7-3 | - | TRBJ2-1
TGCGCCAGCAGCTTCGAAAGCCCAAACTATGGCTACACCTTC | CASSFESPNYGYTF | - | TRBV5-1 | - | TRBJ1-2
TGTGCCACCAGTGATCCAGGGGGCGCTAACACCGGGGAGCTGTTTTTT | CATSDPGGANTGELFF | TRBD1 | TRBV24-1 | - | TRBJ2-2
TGTGCCAGCAGCTTCAGCGCGGTGACGAGGGATACGCAGTATTTT | CASSFSAVTRDTQYF | - | TRBV11-1 | - | TRBJ2-3
TGTGCCAGCAGGTGGGGACAGGGGGGCGATCAGCCCCAGCATTTT | CASRWGQGGDQPQHF | TRBD1 | TRBV27 | - | TRBJ1-5
TGTGCCAGCAGTGCCTCGACAGGGAGTCATCAGCCCCAGCATTTT | CASSASTGSHQPQHF | TRBD1 | TRBV27 | - | TRBJ1-5
TGTGCCAGCAGCTCTGACAATAATGAGCAGTTCTTC | CASSSDNNEQFF | - | TRBV11-2 | once | TRBJ2-1
TGTGCCAGCAGTTCGGTGGGGAGGAACACCGGGGAGCTGTTTTTT | CASSSVGRNTGELFF | - | TRBV28 | - | TRBJ2-2
TGTGCCAGCAGTGAAGCGATTCGCAGGCTTGGCTACACCTTC | CASSEAIRRLGYTF | - | TRBV2 | - | TRBJ1-2
TGTGCCAGCAGCTTAGGACAGGGCAGAACGTTGGACACTGAAGCTTTCTTT | CASSLGQGRTLDTEAFF | TRBD1 | TRBV7-9 | - | TRBJ1-1
TGTGCCAGCAGTGTCCGGGTCCGGGGGTCCAGCTCCTATAATTCACCCCTCCACTTT | CASSVRVRGSSSYNSPLHF | - | TRBV2 | - | TRBJ1-6
TGCGCCAGCAGCGCAAGGGACAGGGGATACGAGCAGTACTTC | CASSARDRGYEQYF | TRBD1 | TRBV5-1 | - | TRBJ2-7
TGTGCCAGCACACTCACACAGGGATTTGGTGAGCAGTACTTC | CASTLTQGFGEQYF | - | TRBV28 | - | TRBJ2-7
TGTGCCAGCAGCTCTCAGATTGAAGCTTTCTTT | CASSSQIEAFF | - | TRBV11-2 | - | TRBJ1-1